The present T cell receptor (beta chain) was sequenced within a study of beta chain features in type 1 diabetes. Study-level points and caveats: A moderate, significant TCRB CDR3 shortening appeared in type 1 diabetes across four CD4+ subsets.

Comment on this clone: The antigen is undetermined.

The isolated RNA, all of it, was reverse transcribed, so expressed TCRB transcripts were what got sequenced. Assay used: immunoSEQ multiplex PCR; TCRdb lists only in-frame clones, some missing. The sample lists around 690,000 clones, 9.5% to 15% occurring once. This CDR3 is 15 amino acids long. The V and J ends lost 6 bases and 0 bases, in that order; junction bases with no gene match: 8. The germline CDR1 and CDR2 sequences are SQVTM and ANQGSEA. The chain joins TRBV29-1 to TRBJ1-5, with 7 nucleotides matching TRBD1. The TCR sequence derives from a man aged 30 to 39 with type 1 diabetes. The sample consisted of naive CD4+ T cells from blood. The CDR3 protein is CSVSTGLASNQPQHF. For the CDR3, the DNA is TGCAGCGTCTCGACAGGGCTCGCTAGCAATCAGCCCCAGCATTTT.